This T cell receptor beta chain is drawn from a study of control samples from healthy donors and cancer patients. Generated by immunoSEQ multiplex PCR, the TCRdb table keeps only in-frame clones and is missing some. The data contain tens of thousands of clones, around 87% of them singletons. CDR1 and CDR2 from the germline V gene are MNHEY and SVGEGT. Trimming took 2 bases from V and 0 from J, leaving 17 bases between them. This CDR3 is built from 17 residues. The table lists this clone with a count of one. This rearrangement joins TRBV6-2 or TRBV6-3 to TRBJ2-7; D tentatively reads TRBD1 or TRBD2 (5 bases each). The sequence came from a woman aged 55-70 years with lung cancer. The sample comprised PBMCs. DNA of the CDR3: TGTGCCAGCAGTTACGGGTTGGGGGTACTAGACTCCTACGAGCAGTACTTC. This encodes CASSYGLGVLDSYEQYF.